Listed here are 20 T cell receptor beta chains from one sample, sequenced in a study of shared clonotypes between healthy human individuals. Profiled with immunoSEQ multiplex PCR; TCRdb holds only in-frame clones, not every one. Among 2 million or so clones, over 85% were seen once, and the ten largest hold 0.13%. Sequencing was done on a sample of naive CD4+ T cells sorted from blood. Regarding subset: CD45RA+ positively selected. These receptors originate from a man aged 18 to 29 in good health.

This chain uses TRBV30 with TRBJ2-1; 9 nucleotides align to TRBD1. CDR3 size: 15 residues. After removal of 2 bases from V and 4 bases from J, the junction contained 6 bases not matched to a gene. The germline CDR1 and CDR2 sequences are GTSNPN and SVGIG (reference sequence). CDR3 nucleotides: TGTGCCTGGAGTCCGCGGGACAGGGTATACAATGAGCAGTTCTTC. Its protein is CAWSPRDRVYNEQFF.

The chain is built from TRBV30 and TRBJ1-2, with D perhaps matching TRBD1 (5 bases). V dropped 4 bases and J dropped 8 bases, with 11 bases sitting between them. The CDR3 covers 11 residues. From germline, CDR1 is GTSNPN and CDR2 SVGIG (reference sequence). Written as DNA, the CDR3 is TGTGCCTGGACGGGGGGACTGGGCTACACCTTC. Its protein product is CAWTGGLGYTF.

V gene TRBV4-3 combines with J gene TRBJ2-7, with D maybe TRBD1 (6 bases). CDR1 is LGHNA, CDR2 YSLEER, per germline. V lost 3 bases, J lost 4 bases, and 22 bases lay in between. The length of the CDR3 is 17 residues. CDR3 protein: CASSHDYSGARGYEQYF. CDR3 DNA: TGCGCCAGCAGCCACGACTACAGCGGAGCCAGGGGATACGAGCAGTACTTC.

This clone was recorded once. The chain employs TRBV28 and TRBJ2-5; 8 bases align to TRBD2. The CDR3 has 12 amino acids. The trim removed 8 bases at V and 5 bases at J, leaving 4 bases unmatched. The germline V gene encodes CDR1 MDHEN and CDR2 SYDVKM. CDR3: CASEGGGETQYF. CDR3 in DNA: TGTGCCAGCGAGGGCGGGGGGGAGACCCAGTACTTC.

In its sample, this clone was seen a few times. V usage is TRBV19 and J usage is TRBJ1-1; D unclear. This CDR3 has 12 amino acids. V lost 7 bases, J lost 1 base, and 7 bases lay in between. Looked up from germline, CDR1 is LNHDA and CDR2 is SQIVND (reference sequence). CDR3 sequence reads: CASKAGNTEAFF. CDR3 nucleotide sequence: TGTGCCAGTAAGGCGGGGAACACTGAAGCTTTCTTT.

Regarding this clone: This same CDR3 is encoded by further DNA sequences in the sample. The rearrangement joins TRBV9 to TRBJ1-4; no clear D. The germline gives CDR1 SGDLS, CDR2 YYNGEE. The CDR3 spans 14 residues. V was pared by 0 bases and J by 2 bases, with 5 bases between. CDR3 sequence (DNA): TGTGCCAGCAGCGTAGGGCCGACTAATGAAAAACTGTTTTTT. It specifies CASSVGPTNEKLFF.

CDR3 bases: TGTGCCAGCTCTATACAAGGTCGCGATCAGCCCCAGCATTTT. Amino acids: CASSIQGRDQPQHF. This chain links TRBV18 with TRBJ1-5; no firm D call. Germline CDR1 KGHSH, CDR2 LQKENI. The ends were cut back, 6 bases at V and 5 bases at J, with 14 bases in the middle. The CDR3 is 14 amino acids.

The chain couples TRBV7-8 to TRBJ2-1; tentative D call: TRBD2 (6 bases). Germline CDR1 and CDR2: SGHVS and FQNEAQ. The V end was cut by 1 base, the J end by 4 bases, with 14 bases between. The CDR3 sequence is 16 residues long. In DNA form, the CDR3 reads TGTGCCAGCAGCTTAGACCGACTAGGTCGGTACAATGAGCAGTTCTTC. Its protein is CASSLDRLGRYNEQFF.

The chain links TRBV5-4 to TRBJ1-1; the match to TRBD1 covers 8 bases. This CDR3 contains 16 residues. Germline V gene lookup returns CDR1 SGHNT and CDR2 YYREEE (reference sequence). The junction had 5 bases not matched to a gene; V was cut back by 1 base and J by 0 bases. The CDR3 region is CASSLSGGVMNTEAFF. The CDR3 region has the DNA TGTGCCAGCAGCTTGTCAGGGGGCGTCATGAACACTGAAGCTTTCTTT.

CDR3 residues: CASSLGTSGGNYYNEQFF. The CDR3 DNA reads TGTGCCAGCAGCCTCGGGACTAGCGGGGGTAACTACTACAATGAGCAGTTCTTC. This rearrangement joins TRBV11-2 to TRBJ2-1, with 14 bases matching TRBD2. V trimming: 5 bases; J trimming: 3 bases; junction bases outside the gene matches: 9. This CDR3 is 18 amino acids long. The germline gives CDR1 SGHAT, CDR2 FQNNGV.

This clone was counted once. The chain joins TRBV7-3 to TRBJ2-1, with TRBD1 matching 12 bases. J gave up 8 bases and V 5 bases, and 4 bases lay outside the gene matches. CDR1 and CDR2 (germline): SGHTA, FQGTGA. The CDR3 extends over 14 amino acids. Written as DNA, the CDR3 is TGTGCCAGCAGCCCGGGACAGGGGGCTTATGAGCAGTTCTTC. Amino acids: CASSPGQGAYEQFF.

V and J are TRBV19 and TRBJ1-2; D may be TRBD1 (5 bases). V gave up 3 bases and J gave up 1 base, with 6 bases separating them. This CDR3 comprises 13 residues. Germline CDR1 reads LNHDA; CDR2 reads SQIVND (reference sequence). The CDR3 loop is CASSIDSNYGYTF. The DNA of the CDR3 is TGTGCCAGTAGTATTGACAGTAACTATGGCTACACCTTC.

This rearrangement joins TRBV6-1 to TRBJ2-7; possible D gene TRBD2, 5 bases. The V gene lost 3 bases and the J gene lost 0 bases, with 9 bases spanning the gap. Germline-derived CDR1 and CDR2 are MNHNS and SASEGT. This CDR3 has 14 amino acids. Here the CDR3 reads CASSDRGFSYEQYF. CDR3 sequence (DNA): TGTGCCAGCAGTGATCGAGGGTTCTCCTACGAGCAGTACTTC.

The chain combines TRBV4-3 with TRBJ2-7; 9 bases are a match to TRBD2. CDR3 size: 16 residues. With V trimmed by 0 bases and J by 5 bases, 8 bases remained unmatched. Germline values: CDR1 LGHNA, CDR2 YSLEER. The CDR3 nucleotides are TGCGCCAGCAGCCAAGATATAGGACTAGCGATGCACGAGCAGTACTTC. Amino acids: CASSQDIGLAMHEQYF.

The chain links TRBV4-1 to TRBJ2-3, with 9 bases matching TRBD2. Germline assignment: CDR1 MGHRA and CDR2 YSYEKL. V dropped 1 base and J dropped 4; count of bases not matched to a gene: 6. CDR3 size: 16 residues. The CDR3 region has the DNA TGCGCCAGCAGCCAAGGTCGCGGGGGGGCACCAGATACGCAGTATTTT. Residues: CASSQGRGGAPDTQYF.

The CDR3 region has the DNA TGTGCCAGCAGCTTAGGCCGGAATCGGGGGGATACGCAGTATTTT. It codes for CASSLGRNRGDTQYF. The V gene is TRBV13, the J gene TRBJ2-3; TRBD2 is a possible D gene (6 bases). V lost 0 bases to trimming and J lost 6 bases, with 13 bases between them. This CDR3 contains 15 residues. Germline loops: CDR1 PRHDT, CDR2 FYEKMQ (reference sequence).

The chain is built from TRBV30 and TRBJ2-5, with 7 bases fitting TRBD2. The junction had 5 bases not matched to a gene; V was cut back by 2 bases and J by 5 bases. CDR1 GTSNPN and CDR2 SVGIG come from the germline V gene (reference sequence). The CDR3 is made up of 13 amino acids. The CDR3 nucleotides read TGTGCCTGGAGTTCGACTAGCAGGGAGACCCAGTACTTC. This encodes CAWSSTSRETQYF.

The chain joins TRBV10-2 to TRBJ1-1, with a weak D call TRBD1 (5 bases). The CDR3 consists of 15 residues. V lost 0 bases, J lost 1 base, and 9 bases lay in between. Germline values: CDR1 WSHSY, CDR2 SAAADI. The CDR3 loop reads CASSESLGGNTEAFF. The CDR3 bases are TGCGCCAGCAGTGAGTCACTCGGGGGGAACACTGAAGCTTTCTTT.

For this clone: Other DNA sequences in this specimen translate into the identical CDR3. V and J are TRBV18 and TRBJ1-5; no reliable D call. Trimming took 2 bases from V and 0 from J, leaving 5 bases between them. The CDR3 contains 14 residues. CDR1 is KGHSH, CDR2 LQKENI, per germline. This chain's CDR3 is CASSPVDSNQPQHF. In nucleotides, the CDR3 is TGTGCCAGCTCACCAGTAGATAGCAATCAGCCCCAGCATTTT. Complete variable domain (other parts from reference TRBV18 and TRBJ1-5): NAGVMQNPRHLVRRRGQEARLRCSPMKGHSHVYWYRQLPEEGLKFMVYLQKENIIDESGMPKERFSAEFPKEGPSILRIQQVVRGDSAAYFCASSPVDSNQPQHFGDGTRLSIL.

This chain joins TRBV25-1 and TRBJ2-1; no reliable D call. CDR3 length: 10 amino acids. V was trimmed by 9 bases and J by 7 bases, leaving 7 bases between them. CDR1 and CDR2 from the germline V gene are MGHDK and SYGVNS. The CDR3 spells CARRKNEQFF. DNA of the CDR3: TGTGCCAGAAGAAAGAATGAGCAGTTCTTC.